This T cell receptor (beta chain) was documented in a study of T cell responses to AZD1222 COVID-19 vaccine. Study at large: Pooling of second doses given at about 4 or about 12 weeks was done. The study, taken as a whole, reports: Among the donors, most were white British and more were female, and clonal diversity was possibly underestimated. Variant regions that are unmutated are reportedly the target of nearly half of spike-specific TCRs.

The assay was immunoSEQ multiplex PCR, and TCRdb's table has in-frame clones only and misses some. The sample lists 150,000 or so clones, around 90% occurring once. About this clone: Its antigen is not known.

The material was peripheral blood, obtained on day 0 of AZD1222 vaccination. The receptor's source is an adult in good health.

The CDR3 region has the DNA TGTGCCAGCAGTTACGGAGTCTCCAGACTCCGGCACTATGGCTACACCTTC. Translation: CASSYGVSRLRHYGYTF. The V call is TRBV6-2 or TRBV6-3, the J call TRBJ1-2; the D is unclear. Germline CDR1 and CDR2: MNHEY and SVGEGT. The CDR3 extends over 17 amino acids. The V end was cut by 2 bases, the J end by 3 bases, with 19 bases between.